The 10 T cell receptor beta chains listed next were all sequenced from one sample in a study of T cells after posttransplantation cyclophosphamide. The data were produced by immunoSEQ multiplex PCR, yet TCRdb's version contains in-frame clones alone and is incomplete. The specimen has thousands of clones, none found just once. Cyclophosphamide on days +3 and +4 followed busulfan-fludarabine conditioning and a marrow graft. The sequencing here drew on PBMCs, taken 94 days after allogeneic stem cell transplant with posttransplant cyclophosphamide. These receptors were collected from an older female patient who received an allogeneic stem cell transplant from an unrelated donor, was CMV-positive, and had acute GVHD only. Some T cells may arise from the graft donor.

Ten or more counts support this clone. V and J are TRBV19 and TRBJ1-1; maybe TRBD1 (5 bases). In germline, CDR1 is LNHDA, CDR2 SQIVND (reference sequence). This CDR3 has 14 amino acids. V lost 5 bases and J lost 5, with 15 bases in between. Here the CDR3 DNA reads TGTGCCAGTAGTTCGCCAGGGAGAGGGACTGAAGCTTTCTTT. Encoded protein: CASSSPGRGTEAFF.

This clone was found many times. The chain is built from TRBV19 and TRBJ2-6; TRBD2 might be the D (6 bases). The CDR3 spans 16 residues. CDR1 is LNHDA, CDR2 SQIVND, per germline (reference sequence). Trimming took off 5 bases at V and 0 bases at J, with 11 bases between the two ends. CDR3 DNA: TGTGCCAGTAGTCAGGGAGGAAGCTCTGGGGCCAACGTCCTGACTTTC. This translates into CASSQGGSSGANVLTF.

This clone was observed at least ten times. The chain has TRBV2 and TRBJ1-5; a possible D gene is TRBD1 (5 bases). V was shortened by 3 bases and J by 2 bases, with 8 bases between the two germline ends. Per germline, CDR1 SNHLY and CDR2 FYNNEI. The CDR3 sequence is 14 residues long. This CDR3 is CASSDGGGNQPQHF. CDR3 DNA sequence: TGTGCCAGCAGTGACGGGGGTGGCAATCAGCCCCAGCATTTT.

The chain uses TRBV18 and TRBJ2-7; possible D gene TRBD1, 5 bases. The CDR3 extends over 13 amino acids. The germline CDR1 and CDR2 sequences are KGHSH and LQKENI. V shed 6 bases and J shed 3 bases, with 12 bases lying between them. The CDR3 DNA reads as TGTGCCAGCTCCCCCGCGCAGGGCTACGAGCAGTACTTC. This codes for CASSPAQGYEQYF.

This clone was seen at least ten times. The chain carries TRBV6-2 or TRBV6-3 and TRBJ2-3; D perhaps matches TRBD2 (6 bases). Trimming left V 6 bases short and J 2 bases short, with 15 bases between. The germline gives CDR1 MNHEY, CDR2 SVGEGT. The CDR3 is 15 residues long. For the CDR3, the DNA is TGTGCCAGCAGCCCTACTAGGACTAACACAGATACGCAGTATTTT. Translation gives CASSPTRTNTDTQYF.

This clone was counted ten times or more. The V call is TRBV12-3 or TRBV12-4, the J call TRBJ1-2; D might be TRBD1 (6 bases). Trimming shortened V by 7 bases and J by 8 bases, and 17 bases separated the two germline ends. CDR3 length: 13 amino acids. In DNA, the CDR3 is TGTGCCAGCACAAATTTACAGGGATTGGGCTACACCTTC. Its protein is CASTNLQGLGYTF.

This clone was detected many times. This chain uses TRBV7-9 with TRBJ2-1; TRBD2 is a possible D gene (7 bases). Per the germline V gene, CDR1 is SEHNR and CDR2 is FQNEAQ (reference sequence). V shed 3 bases and J shed 8 bases, with 17 bases lying between them. The CDR3 is 15 amino acids. Written as DNA, the CDR3 is TGTGCCAGCAGCTTGCGGGGGTCAGGGGTCGATGAGCAGTTCTTC. Protein product: CASSLRGSGVDEQFF.

This clone was seen at least ten times. V and J are TRBV19 and TRBJ1-5; 9 nucleotides match TRBD1. The V gene's germline CDR1 is LNHDA and CDR2 SQIVND (reference sequence). V gave up 5 bases and J gave up 2 bases; unmatched junction bases: 13. This CDR3 has 18 residues. This chain's CDR3 is CASSFPQTGGIGNQPQHF. The CDR3 DNA reads as TGTGCCAGTAGTTTTCCACAAACAGGGGGCATCGGCAATCAGCCCCAGCATTTT.

Many counts were recorded for this clone. Here the CDR3 DNA reads TGTGCAAGCCGGAGACAGGACACCGGGGAGCTGTTTTTT. Translating gives CASRRQDTGELFF. The J gene is TRBJ2-2, the V gene TRBV12-3 or TRBV12-4; TRBD1 is a possible D gene (6 bases). The length of the CDR3 is 13 residues.

This clone was detected many times. The gene calls are TRBV9 and TRBJ2-1; 9 bases are a match to TRBD1. Germline V gene lookup returns CDR1 SGDLS and CDR2 YYNGEE. The ends lost 0 bases at V and 8 bases at J; junction bases unmatched: 3. This CDR3 contains 14 residues. The CDR3 coding sequence is TGTGCCAGCAGCGTAGTGGGGACAGGGCATGAGCAGTTCTTC. This codes for CASSVVGTGHEQFF.